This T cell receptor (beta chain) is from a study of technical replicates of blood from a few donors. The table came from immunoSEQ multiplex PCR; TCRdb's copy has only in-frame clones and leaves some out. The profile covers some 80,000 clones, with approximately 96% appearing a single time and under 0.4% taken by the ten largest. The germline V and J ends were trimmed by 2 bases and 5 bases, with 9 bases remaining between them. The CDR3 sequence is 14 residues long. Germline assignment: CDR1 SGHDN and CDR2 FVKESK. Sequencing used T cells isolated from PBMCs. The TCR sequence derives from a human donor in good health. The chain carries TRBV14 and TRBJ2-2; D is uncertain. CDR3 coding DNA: TGTGCCAGCAGCCAATACTTTACGACCGGGGAGCTGTTTTTT. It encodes CASSQYFTTGELFF.